The sample holds many counts of the clone carrying this T cell receptor (beta chain). No antigen is known for it. This sample was included in a study of T cell repertoires in cytomegalovirus infection. Findings and caveats of the study: There were carriers of CMV plus the relevant HLA, and cumulative public TCR beta family frequency identified them.

Germline lookup yields CDR1 SGHTA and CDR2 FQGTGA. With V trimmed by 5 bases and J by 6 bases, 8 bases remained unmatched. This CDR3 is built from 15 residues. TCRdb redid the calling of the reads with MiXCR, one entry per CDR3 protein. The sample contains approximately 910,000 distinct CDR3 sequences, about a third of which appear only once. Material: cultured CD8+ T cells from PBMCs, obtained from culture after CMV antigen stimulation. This chain joins TRBV7-3 and TRBJ1-4; 8 nucleotides line up with TRBD1. This clonotype was sampled from a human donor in good health (CMV status not recorded). Some clones in this sample may be carry-over from other donors' samples. In DNA, the CDR3 is TGTGCCAGCAGCCATTTCAGGGGGCCTCATGAAAAACTGTTTTTT. Translating it yields CASSHFRGPHEKLFF.